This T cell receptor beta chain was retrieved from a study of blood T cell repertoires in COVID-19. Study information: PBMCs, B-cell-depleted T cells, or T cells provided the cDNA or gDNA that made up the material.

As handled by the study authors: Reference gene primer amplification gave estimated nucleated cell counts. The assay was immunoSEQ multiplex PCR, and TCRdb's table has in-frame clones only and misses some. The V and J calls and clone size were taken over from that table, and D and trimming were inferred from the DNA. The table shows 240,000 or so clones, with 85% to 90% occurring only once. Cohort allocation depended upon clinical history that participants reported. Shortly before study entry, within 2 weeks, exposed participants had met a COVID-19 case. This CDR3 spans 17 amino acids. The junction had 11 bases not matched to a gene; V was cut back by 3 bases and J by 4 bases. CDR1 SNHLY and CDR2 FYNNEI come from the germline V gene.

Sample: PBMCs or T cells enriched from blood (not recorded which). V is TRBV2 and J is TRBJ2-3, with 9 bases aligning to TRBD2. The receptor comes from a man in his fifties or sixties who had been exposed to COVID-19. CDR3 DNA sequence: TGTGCCAGCAGTGATCTAGAGCTAGCGGGAACCCCAGATACGCAGTATTTT. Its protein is CASSDLELAGTPDTQYF.